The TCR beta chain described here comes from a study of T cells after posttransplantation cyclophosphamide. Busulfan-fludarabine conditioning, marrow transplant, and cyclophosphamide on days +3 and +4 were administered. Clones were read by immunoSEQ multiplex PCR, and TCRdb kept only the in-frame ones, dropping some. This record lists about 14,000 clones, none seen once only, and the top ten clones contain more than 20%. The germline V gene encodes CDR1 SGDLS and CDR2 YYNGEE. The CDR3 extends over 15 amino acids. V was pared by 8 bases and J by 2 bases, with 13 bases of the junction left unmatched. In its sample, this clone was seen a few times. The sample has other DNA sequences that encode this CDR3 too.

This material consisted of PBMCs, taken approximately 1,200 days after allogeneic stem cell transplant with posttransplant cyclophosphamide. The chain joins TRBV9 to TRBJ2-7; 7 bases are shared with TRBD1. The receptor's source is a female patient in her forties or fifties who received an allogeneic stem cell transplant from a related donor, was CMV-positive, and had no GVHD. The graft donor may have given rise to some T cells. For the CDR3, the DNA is TGTGCCAGTAGCTTCAAACAGGGGACGGCCTACGAGCAGTACTTC. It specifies CASSFKQGTAYEQYF.